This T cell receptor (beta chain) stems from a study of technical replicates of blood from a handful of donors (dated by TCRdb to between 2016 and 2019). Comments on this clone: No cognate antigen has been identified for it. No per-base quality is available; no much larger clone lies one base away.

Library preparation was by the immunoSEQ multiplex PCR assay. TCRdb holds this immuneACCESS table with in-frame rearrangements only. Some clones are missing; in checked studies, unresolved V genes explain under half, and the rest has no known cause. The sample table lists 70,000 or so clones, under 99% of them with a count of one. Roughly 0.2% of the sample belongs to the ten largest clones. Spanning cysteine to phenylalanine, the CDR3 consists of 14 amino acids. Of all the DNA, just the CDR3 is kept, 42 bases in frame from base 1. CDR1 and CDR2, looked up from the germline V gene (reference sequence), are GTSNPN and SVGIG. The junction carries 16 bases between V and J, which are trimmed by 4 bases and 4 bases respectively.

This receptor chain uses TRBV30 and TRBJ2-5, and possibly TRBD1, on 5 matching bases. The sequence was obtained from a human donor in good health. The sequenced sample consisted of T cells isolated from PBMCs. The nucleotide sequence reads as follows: TGTGCCTGGACCCGCACAGGCTCCGGAGAGACCCAGTACTTC. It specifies CAWTRTGSGETQYF.